This T cell receptor (beta chain) derives from a study of shared clonotypes between healthy human individuals. Whole-study results and caveats: Memory subsets had estimated richness that was generally smaller than that of naive subsets. Lower generation probabilities were found for non-shared clonotypes than for those shared by all four donors.

The CDR3 loop spans 14 amino acids. Trimming cost V 2 bases and J 3 bases, with 10 bases left between them. Germline V gene lookup returns CDR1 MNHEY and CDR2 SVGAGI. Sorted-subset replicate PCR reactions contained roughly 210 ng DNA, corresponding to 29,000 or so T cell genomes. The method was immunoSEQ multiplex PCR; TCRdb's version includes in-frame clones alone and lacks a portion of them. The profile shows about 820,000 clones, almost 95% of them singletons. With respect to this clone: Its antigen remains unidentified.

CD45RO-negative, CCR7-selected cells formed the naive CD8 fraction, which excluded terminally differentiated effector memory CD45RA+ cells. The receptor's source is a man aged 25 to 45 in good health. This chain links TRBV6-5 with TRBJ1-1; D uncertain. Sample: naive CD8+ T cells sorted from blood. CDR3 region: CASSYTRRDTEAFF. In nucleotides, the CDR3 is TGTGCCAGCAGTTACACACGGAGGGACACTGAAGCTTTCTTT.